This is a list of T cell receptor beta chains from one sample in a study of OX40 agonist ivuxolimab in advanced cancers. This table comes from immunoSEQ multiplex PCR, and its TCRdb copy is limited to in-frame clones, with some not included. The table records approximately 77,000 clones, about 90% of them present only once. Sample: CD4+ or CD8+ T cells sorted from blood, taken in a trial of the OX40 agonist ivuxolimab. The receptor set was obtained from an adult with an advanced solid tumor such as melanoma, head and neck, liver or kidney cancer. CDR3s include the opening cysteine and the closing phenylalanine or tryptophan. The D gene is left open where the match is weak. Not all rows give a size; the values are once, few, many and, for expanded clones, a class.

>TRBJ2-3|-|TRBD1|TRBV19
CASSPPGQGATQYF
TGTGCCAGTAGTCCCCCCGGACAGGGGGCTACGCAGTATTTT
>TRBJ2-3|-|TRBD1|TRBV10-3
CAISSGQAQSTDTQYF
TGTGCCATCAGTTCAGGACAGGCGCAAAGCACAGATACGCAGTATTTT
>TRBJ2-7|-|TRBD2|TRBV5-1
CASSLTSGSYEQYF
TGCGCCAGCAGCTTGACTAGCGGGAGCTACGAGCAGTACTTC
>TRBJ1-2|-|-|TRBV7-9
CASSSTDYGYTF
TGTGCCAGCAGCTCGACAGACTATGGCTACACCTTC
>TRBJ2-1|-|-|TRBV19
CASSIAGSSYNEQFF
TGTGCCAGTAGTATAGCAGGGAGCTCCTACAATGAGCAGTTCTTC
>TRBJ2-3|-|-|TRBV30
CAWTGFIDTQYF
TGTGCCTGGACAGGGTTCATAGATACGCAGTATTTT
>TRBJ2-2|once|-|TRBV11-2
CASSLVAGTGELFF
TGTGCCAGCAGCTTAGTAGCAGGGACCGGGGAGCTGTTTTTT
>TRBJ2-5|-|-|TRBV2
CASRAQGGEIVETQYF
TGTGCCAGCAGAGCCCAGGGGGGCGAGATCGTTGAGACCCAGTACTTC
>TRBJ2-5|-|-|TRBV6-1
CASSKGDPIPIQYF
TGTGCCAGCTCTAAAGGGGACCCAATTCCAATCCAGTACTTC
>TRBJ2-2|-|TRBD2|TRBV28
CASTSGRALTGELFF
TGTGCCAGCACCAGCGGGAGGGCCCTCACCGGGGAGCTGTTTTTT
>TRBJ2-7|-|-|TRBV7-2
CASSPRTAREQYF
TGTGCCAGCAGCCCAAGGACAGCCCGCGAGCAGTACTTC
>TRBJ2-2|few|-|TRBV30
CAWLEGGKNTGELFF
TGTGCCTGGCTCGAAGGCGGGAAGAACACCGGGGAGCTGTTTTTT
>TRBJ2-2|-|TRBD1|TRBV19
CASRTRYSGGAGTGELFF
TGTGCCAGTAGGACCAGATACTCAGGGGGCGCAGGCACCGGGGAGCTGTTTTTT
>TRBJ2-7|-|TRBD2|TRBV6-6
CASSVAGSFEQYF
TGTGCCAGCAGTGTAGCGGGAAGTTTCGAGCAGTACTTC